A selection of T cell receptor delta chains follows, all from one sample in a study of gamma-delta chains in newborns, infants, children. TCRdb ran CATT on the reads. The table includes 9,500 to 13,000 delta-chain clones, roughly 8% detected once. Sequencing was done on a sample of blood. These receptors were obtained from a child who was a newborn, infant or young child, either healthy, febrile or measles-vaccinated (not recorded which). The CDR3 runs from the conserved cysteine through the conserved F or W. A D gene is named only where the DNA matches it firmly. A clone size is listed for some rows: how often the clone was seen (once, few, many), or a class if it is expanded.

V gene	clone size	J gene	D gene	CDR3 protein	CDR3 DNA
TRDV2	NA	TRDJ1	TRDD3	CACDTLGDTGRYTDKLIF	TGTGCCTGTGACACCTTGGGGGATACGGGAAGGTACACCGATAAACTCATCTTT
TRDV2	NA	TRDJ3	TRDD3	CALDAARDTGWDTRQMFF	TGTGCCCTCGACGCAGCCAGGGATACGGGCTGGGACACCCGACAGATGTTTTTC
TRDV2	NA	TRDJ1	NA	CACDYLKTYTDKLIF	TGTGCCTGTGACTACTTAAAAACGTACACCGATAAACTCATCTTT
TRDV2	NA	TRDJ1	NA	CACDTVGHYTDKLIF	TGTGCCTGTGACACCGTGGGTCATTACACCGATAAACTCATCTTT
TRDV2	NA	TRDJ1	TRDD3	CACDTVDRGITIPDKLIF	TGTGCCTGTGACACCGTAGATCGGGGGATAACAATCCCCGATAAACTCATCTTT
TRDV2	few	TRDJ1	TRDD3	CACDTVLGAPYTDKLIF	TGTGCCTGTGACACCGTACTGGGGGCCCCCTACACCGATAAACTCATCTTT
TRDV2	NA	TRDJ1	TRDD3	CACDLLGAPYTDKLIF	TGTGCCTGTGACCTACTGGGGGCCCCTTACACCGATAAACTCATCTTT
TRDV2	NA	TRDJ3	TRDD3	CACDTVWGKSSWDTRRMFF	TGTGCCTGTGACACCGTCTGGGGGAAGAGCTCCTGGGACACCCGACGGATGTTTTTC
TRDV2	few	TRDJ1	TRDD3	CACDTVGDTTLTDKLIF	TGTGCCTGTGACACCGTGGGGGATACTACTCTCACCGATAAACTCATCTTT
TRDV2	NA	TRDJ1	TRDD3	CACDTLGDPYTDKLIF	TGTGCCTGTGACACTCTGGGGGATCCATACACCGATAAACTCATCTTT
TRDV2	few	TRDJ1	NA	CACDTVEGPDKLIF	TGTGCCTGTGACACCGTAGAGGGACCCGATAAACTCATCTTT
TRDV2	NA	TRDJ1	TRDD3	CACDTEFEGYERRTDKLIF	TGTGCCTGTGACACCGAGTTTGAGGGATACGAGAGAAGGACCGATAAACTCATCTTT
TRDV2	NA	TRDJ1	NA	CACDTFLTTGYTDKLIF	TGTGCCTGTGACACCTTCCTAACAACTGGGTACACCGATAAACTCATCTTT
TRDV2	NA	TRDJ1	NA	CSCDPVGSSEGNTDKLIF	TGTTCCTGTGACCCCGTGGGCAGTTCGGAAGGGAACACCGATAAACTCATCTTT
TRDV2	medium-sized	TRDJ2	TRDD3	CACDLLGDTLTAQLFF	TGTGCCTGTGACCTACTGGGGGATACTTTGACAGCACAACTCTTCTTT
TRDV2	few	TRDJ1	TRDD3	CACAPVGTGGTNTDKLIF	TGTGCCTGTGCCCCGGTGGGTACTGGGGGAACCAACACCGATAAACTCATCTTT
TRDV2	few	TRDJ1	TRDD3	CACDTVTGGYTDKLIF	TGTGCCTGTGACACAGTTACTGGGGGATACACCGATAAACTCATCTTT
TRDV2	NA	TRDJ1	NA	CACDTVGSRGETDKLIF	TGTGCCTGTGACACCGTAGGGTCGCGGGGGGAGACCGATAAACTCATCTTT
TRDV2	few	TRDJ1	TRDD3	CACDFVLGDTYTDKLIF	TGTGCCTGTGACTTCGTACTGGGGGATACCTACACCGATAAACTCATCTTT
TRDV2	few	TRDJ1	TRDD3	CACDTVSNWGIRVYGDKLIF	TGTGCCTGTGACACCGTTTCCAACTGGGGGATACGCGTTTATGGCGATAAACTCATCTTT
TRDV2	medium-sized	TRDJ1	TRDD3	CACDSLLGDTSDKLIF	TGTGCCTGTGACTCATTACTGGGGGATACCTCCGATAAACTCATCTTT
TRDV2	medium-sized	TRDJ1	TRDD3	CACDTLPTWGIATDKLIF	TGTGCCTGTGACACTCTCCCTACCTGGGGGATAGCTACCGATAAACTCATCTTT